This T cell receptor (beta chain) originates from a study of cytomegalovirus exposure and HLA in healthy donors. Looking at the study overall: Among the approximately 400 genotyped donors, just over 80% were placed in the Caucasian-associated ancestry cluster.

The PCR employed 60 Vbeta primers together with 13 Jbeta primers. Only in-frame clones appear in the TCRdb table, and some are missing; sequencing was by immunoSEQ multiplex PCR. Of roughly 160,000 clones in the sample, around 80% were seen once. Germline-derived CDR1 and CDR2 are MDHEN and SYDVKM. The V and J ends lost 5 bases and 2 bases, in that order; junction bases with no gene match: 6. CDR3 size: 15 residues. This clone was seen only once. V and J are TRBV28 and TRBJ2-1; TRBD2 matches at 7 bases. The receptor's source is a male donor in good health and CMV-seronegative. Material: PBMCs. DNA for the CDR3: TGTGCCAGCAGTCCCTTGAGCGGGACCTACAATGAGCAGTTCTTC. Translated, it gives CASSPLSGTYNEQFF.